This record covers a single TCR beta chain. Its target is not known. This entry is derived from a study of T cell responses to AZD1222 COVID-19 vaccine. Generated by immunoSEQ multiplex PCR, the TCRdb table keeps only in-frame clones and is missing some. The profile shows about 120,000 clones, about 90% of them singletons. The germline V gene encodes CDR1 SGHRS and CDR2 YFSETQ. Deletions cut 0 bases from V and 11 bases from J, with 14 bases between. This CDR3 spans 13 amino acids. Findings and limits, study-wide: Clonal diversity was possibly underestimated, and the donors were mostly white British, with more females.

Sequencing was performed on peripheral blood, taken on day 0 of AZD1222 vaccination. The sequence derives from an adult in good health. The V call is TRBV5-1, the J call TRBJ1-1; the D gene is possibly TRBD1 (5 bases). CDR3 protein: CASSLVGAVGAFF. The CDR3 DNA reads TGCGCCAGCAGCTTGGTTGGGGCCGTGGGGGCTTTCTTT.